The 12 T cell receptor beta chains given below trace back to one sample, sequenced in a study of CD8+ T cells in alopecia areata. Extraction of RNA preceded its reverse transcription into cDNA, which served as the sequencing template. TCRdb's table, derived via immunoSEQ multiplex PCR, lists solely in-frame clones and lacks some. Of some 200,000 clones listed, around 43% are singletons. As for treatment: oral pan-JAK inhibitor, 5-10 mg twice daily. The source was CD4+ T cells sorted from blood, collected around week 37, from a patient treated with tofacitinib. These TCRs come from a human donor with alopecia areata.

With regard to this clone: Other DNA sequences within the sample encode an identical CDR3. The chain joins TRBV29-1 to TRBJ1-1; no definite D call. Germline CDR1 SQVTM, CDR2 ANQGSEA. The CDR3 runs 13 residues. V was trimmed by 3 bases and J by 0 bases, leaving 8 bases between them. CDR3: CSVEKGMNTEAFF. The CDR3, as DNA: TGCAGCGTTGAGAAGGGTATGAACACTGAAGCTTTCTTT. Full variable domain (outside the CDR3, taken from reference TRBV29-1 and TRBJ1-1): SAVISQKPSRDICQRGTSLTIQCQVDSQVTMMFWYRQQPGQSLTLIATANQGSEATYESGFVIDKFPISRPNLTFSTLTVSNMSPEDSSIYLCSVEKGMNTEAFFGQGTRLTVV.

The chain links TRBV7-2 to TRBJ2-3; 7 bases map to TRBD2. The trim removed 1 base at V and 2 bases at J, leaving 6 bases unmatched. The CDR3 contains 16 residues. Germline V gene sequence: CDR1 SGHTA, CDR2 FQGNSA. The CDR3 reads CASSLVAGGNTDTQYF. The CDR3 nucleotides read TGTGCCAGCAGCTTAGTAGCGGGTGGGAACACAGATACGCAGTATTTT. Complete variable domain (other parts from reference TRBV7-2 and TRBJ2-3): GAGVSQSPSNKVTEKGKDVELRCDPISGHTALYWYRQSLGQGLEFLIYFQGNSAPDKSGLPSDRFSAERTGGSVSTLTIQRTQQEDSAVYLCASSLVAGGNTDTQYFGPGTRLTVL.

The rearrangement uses TRBV4-3 and TRBJ2-5; TRBD1 might be the D (6 bases). This CDR3 contains 15 residues. The V gene's germline CDR1 is LGHNA and CDR2 YSLEER. The V end was cut by 0 bases, the J end by 1 base, with 9 bases between. CDR3 residues: CASSQETGSQETQYF. DNA of the CDR3: TGCGCCAGCAGCCAAGAGACAGGCAGCCAAGAGACCCAGTACTTC.

The CDR3 protein is CASSYSGVIQSNEQFF. CDR3 DNA sequence: TGTGCCAGCAGTTACTCGGGCGTTATACAGAGCAATGAGCAGTTCTTC. The rearrangement links TRBV6-5 to TRBJ2-1, with D unclear. The CDR3 totals 16 residues. Trimming pared 0 bases from V and 6 bases from J, leaving 15 bases between. Germline V gene lookup returns CDR1 MNHEY and CDR2 SVGAGI.

This clone came up once. The rearrangement links TRBV27 to TRBJ2-1, with 11 bases matching TRBD2. Trimming cost V 4 bases and J 1 base; bases outside gene matches: 3. Germline V CDR1 and CDR2: MNHEY, SMNVEV (reference sequence). The CDR3 runs to 16 residues. CDR3 loop: CASSSLAGGSYNEQFF. CDR3 DNA sequence: TGTGCCAGCAGTTCGCTAGCGGGAGGATCCTACAATGAGCAGTTCTTC.

The J gene is TRBJ2-7, the V gene TRBV4-3; D is perhaps TRBD2 (5 bases). This CDR3 has 15 residues. The V and J ends lost 0 bases and 3 bases respectively, with 12 bases between them. CDR1 is LGHNA and CDR2 is YSLEER in the germline V gene. The CDR3 sequence is CASSQDRPGYYEQYF. Written as DNA, the CDR3 is TGCGCCAGCAGCCAAGATCGGCCGGGGTACTACGAGCAGTACTTC.

The genes are TRBV5-1 and TRBJ1-2; D is possibly TRBD1 (6 bases). Germline V CDR1 and CDR2: SGHRS, YFSETQ. The length of the CDR3 is 14 residues. The V and J ends lost 5 bases and 7 bases respectively, with 18 bases between them. The chain's CDR3 is CASRSHTGTSGYTF. As DNA, the CDR3 is TGCGCCAGCAGGTCACATACAGGGACCAGTGGCTACACCTTC.

The chain employs TRBV2 and TRBJ1-2; 7 positions agree with TRBD1. Looked up from germline, CDR1 is SNHLY and CDR2 is FYNNEI. CDR3 size: 16 residues. The trim removed 5 bases at V and 1 base at J, leaving 10 bases unmatched. DNA of the CDR3: TGTGCCAGCAGTCTCGACAGGGCTAACCTTAACTATGGCTACACCTTC. It translates to CASSLDRANLNYGYTF. Looking up the rest from reference TRBV2 and TRBJ1-2 gives the full variable domain: EPEVTQTPSHQVTQMGQEVILRCVPISNHLYFYWYRQILGQKVEFLVSFYNNEISEKSEIFDDQFSVERPDGSNFTLKIRSTKLEDSAMYFCASSLDRANLNYGYTFGSGTRLTVV.

There are a few counts of this clone. The CDR3 region has the DNA TGTGCCAGCTCACCACCCCCAGCGGGAGTTGTCTACGAGCAGTACTTC. Its translation is CASSPPPAGVVYEQYF. V and J are TRBV18 and TRBJ2-7, with 8 nucleotides matching TRBD2. Trimming cost V 0 bases and J 3 bases; bases outside gene matches: 7. CDR1 is KGHSH, CDR2 LQKENI, per germline. The CDR3 is 16 residues long.

The chain couples TRBV28 to TRBJ2-3, with D possibly being TRBD1 (5 bases). Per germline, CDR1 MDHEN and CDR2 SYDVKM. Trimming shortened V by 4 bases and J by 3 bases, and 11 bases separated the two germline ends. The CDR3 has 14 residues. DNA for the CDR3: TGTGCCAGCAGTTCGGCAGGGTTGACAGATACGCAGTATTTT. Translating it yields CASSSAGLTDTQYF.

The chain uses TRBV7-2 and TRBJ1-1; D is ambiguous. V lost 5 bases to trimming and J lost 1 base, with 8 bases between them. The CDR3 has 13 amino acids. CDR1 SGHTA and CDR2 FQGNSA come from the germline V gene. The CDR3 region is CASSKQGNTEAFF. Here the CDR3 DNA reads TGTGCCAGCAGCAAACAAGGGAACACTGAAGCTTTCTTT.

There are many counts of this clone. V is TRBV4-3 and J is TRBJ2-3; no definite D call. This CDR3 contains 13 residues. The germline CDR1 and CDR2 sequences are LGHNA and YSLEER. Trimming shortened V by 5 bases and J by 4 bases, and 10 bases separated the two germline ends. CDR3 amino acids: CASSSRLPDTQYF. The CDR3 DNA reads as TGCGCCAGCAGCTCCCGACTCCCAGATACGCAGTATTTT.